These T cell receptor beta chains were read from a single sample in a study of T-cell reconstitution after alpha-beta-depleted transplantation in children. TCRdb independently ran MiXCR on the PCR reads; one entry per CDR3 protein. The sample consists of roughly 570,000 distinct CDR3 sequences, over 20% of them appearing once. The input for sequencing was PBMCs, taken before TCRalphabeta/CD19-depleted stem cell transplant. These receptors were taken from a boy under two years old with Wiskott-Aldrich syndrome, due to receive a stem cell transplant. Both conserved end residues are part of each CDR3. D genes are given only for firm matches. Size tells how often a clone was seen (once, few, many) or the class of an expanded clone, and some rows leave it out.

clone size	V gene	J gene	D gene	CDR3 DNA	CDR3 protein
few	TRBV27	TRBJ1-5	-	TGTGCCAGCAGTTTTCGGGGGACTCCACGGAGGGGCAATCAGCCCCAGCATTTT	CASSFRGTPRRGNQPQHF
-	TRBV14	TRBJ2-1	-	TGTGCCAGCAGCCAAGGGTTGGGAGTTTGGCAGTTCTTC	CASSQGLGVWQFF
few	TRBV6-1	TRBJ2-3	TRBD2	TGTGCCAGCGGGGCTAGCGGTTCTAGCACAGATACGCAGTATTTT	CASGASGSSTDTQYF
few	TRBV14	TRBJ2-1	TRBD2	TGTGCCAGCAGCCAAGAGGGGGAGGGCCTAAACAATGAGCAGTTCTTC	CASSQEGEGLNNEQFF
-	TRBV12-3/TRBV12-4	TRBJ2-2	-	TGTGCCAGCAGCCTAAAGGCGGGGGGGGAGCTGTTTTTT	CASSLKAGGELFF
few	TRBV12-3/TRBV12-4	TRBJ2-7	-	TGTGCCAGCAGTTTAGCGGGGACACATTCCTACGAGCAGTACTTC	CASSLAGTHSYEQYF
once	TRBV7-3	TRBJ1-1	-	TGTGCCAGCAGCTTAACGGACGCGGGCGGCACTGAAGCTTTCTTT	CASSLTDAGGTEAFF
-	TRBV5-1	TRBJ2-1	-	TGCGCCAGCAGCCAACAGGAAGGTGAGCAGTTCTTC	CASSQQEGEQFF
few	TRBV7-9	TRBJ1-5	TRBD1	TGTGCCAGCAGCCCACAGGGGGCTGGTCAGCCCCAGCATTTT	CASSPQGAGQPQHF
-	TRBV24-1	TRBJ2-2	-	TGTGCCACCAGTGATTTGCAAGGGTGGGAGCTGTTTTTT	CATSDLQGWELFF
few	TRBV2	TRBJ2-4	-	TGTGCCAGCGGGAGGAGTTTAGCCAAAAACATTCAGTACTTC	CASGRSLAKNIQYF
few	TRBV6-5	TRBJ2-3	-	TGTGCCAGCAGTTATGGGGTGACCACAGATACGCAGTATTTT	CASSYGVTTDTQYF
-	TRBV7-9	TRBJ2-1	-	TGTGCCAGCAGCTTAGTGGGGCTGGACTACAATGAGCAGTTCTTC	CASSLVGLDYNEQFF
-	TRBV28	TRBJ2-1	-	TGTGCCAGCAAAGGGATCAATGAGCAGTTCTTC	CASKGINEQFF
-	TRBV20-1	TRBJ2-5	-	TGCAGTGCTAGCCTTTTGGTAAACCAAGAGACCCAGTACTTC	CSASLLVNQETQYF
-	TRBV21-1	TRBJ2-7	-	TGTGCCAGCAGCAGGACAAATTTACAGGGGCAGGCTCCTGATTCCTACGAGCAGTACTTC	CASSRTNLQGQAPDSYEQYF
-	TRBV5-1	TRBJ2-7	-	TGCGCCAGCAGCTATCCGGGGGGCCCCCCCTACGAGCAGTACTTC	CASSYPGGPPYEQYF
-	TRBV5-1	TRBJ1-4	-	TGCGCCAGCAGCTTGGGGTTGGAGGGGACGTCCGAAAAACTGTTTTTT	CASSLGLEGTSEKLFF
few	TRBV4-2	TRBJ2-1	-	TGTGCCAGCAGCCGCGCAGCAGTTTACAATGAGCAGTTCTTC	CASSRAAVYNEQFF
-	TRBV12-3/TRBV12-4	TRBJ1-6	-	TGTGCCAGCAGTTTGGGACTAACGACCCTCCACTTT	CASSLGLTTLHF
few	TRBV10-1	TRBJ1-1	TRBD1	TGCGCCAGCCAAGACAGGGGGCAGGTGTCTGAAGCTTTCTTT	CASQDRGQVSEAFF
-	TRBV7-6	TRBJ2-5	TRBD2	TGTGCCAGCAGCTTTTTCGAAAGCGGGGGGCAAGAGACCCAGTACTTC	CASSFFESGGQETQYF
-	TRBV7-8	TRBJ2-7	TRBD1	TGTGCCAGCAGCTCAACGGACAGGGGGTACGAGCAGTACTTC	CASSSTDRGYEQYF
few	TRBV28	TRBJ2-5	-	TGTGCCAGCAGTTTGGTCTTGGGGGGATCAGAGACCCAGTACTTC	CASSLVLGGSETQYF
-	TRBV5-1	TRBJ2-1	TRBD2	TGCGCCAGCAGCTTGGTGGTAGCGGGAGAGGATGAGCAGTTCTTC	CASSLVVAGEDEQFF
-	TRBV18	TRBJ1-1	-	TGTGCCAGCTCACCAAGACTTGAGGGAGGCGCTTTCTTT	CASSPRLEGGAFF
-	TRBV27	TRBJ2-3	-	TGTGCCAGCAAACGACAGCCTGACACAGATATGCAGTATTTT	CASKRQPDTDMQYF
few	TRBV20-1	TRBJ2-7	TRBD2	TGCAGTGCCGAAGCGGGAGGGTACTACGAGCAGTACTTC	CSAEAGGYYEQYF
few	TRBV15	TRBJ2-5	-	TGTGCCACCAGCATATCCACGAAAAGCGCCCAGACCCAGTACTTC	CATSISTKSAQTQYF
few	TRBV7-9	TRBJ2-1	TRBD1	TGTGCCAGCAGCCGCCGGGACAGGGGACACAATGAGCAGTTCTTC	CASSRRDRGHNEQFF
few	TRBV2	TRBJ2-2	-	TGTGCCAGCAGTGATGGGGCTAGAGTCGCGGGGGAGCTGTTTTTT	CASSDGARVAGELFF